This paragraph reports one T cell receptor beta chain. The data originate from a study of blood T cell repertoires in COVID-19. Study-wide background: Samples representing acute and convalescent COVID-19 were sourced from the United States, Italy and Spain. Nucleic acid was either cDNA or gDNA, and it came from T cells, B-cell-depleted T cells, or PBMCs.

Authors' data handling: Reference gene primer amplification yielded estimated nucleated cell counts. Produced via immunoSEQ multiplex PCR; TCRdb's table is partial and in-frame only. V and J calls and clone size are those listed in that table; D and trimming were worked out from the DNA. This table has tens of thousands of clones, roughly 80% appearing once. The Seattle site enrolled patients during active infection and followed them longitudinally. V lost 5 bases to trimming and J lost 3 bases, with 10 bases between them. Germline V gene data show CDR1 as SGHTA and CDR2 as FQGNSA. CDR3 length: 14 residues.

Sequenced material: peripheral blood. This clonotype was obtained from a man younger than 40 with COVID-19, enrolled during active disease. The V call is TRBV7-2, the J call TRBJ2-2, with a possible D match to TRBD1 (5 bases). The CDR3 sequence: CASSPGLDTGELFF. The CDR3 nucleotides are TGTGCCAGCAGCCCAGGGCTGGACACCGGGGAGCTGTTTTTT.